Listed below are T cell receptor beta chains from one sample, sequenced in a study of T cell responses to AZD1222 COVID-19 vaccine. TCRdb keeps only in-frame clones here, not all; method: immunoSEQ multiplex PCR. The sample has roughly 140,000 clones; around 88% are singletons. The specimen was peripheral blood, collected on day 0 of AZD1222 vaccination. The receptors were gathered from an adult in good health. The CDR3 runs from the conserved cysteine through the conserved F or W. Each record gives: clone size, V gene, CDR3 length, D gene, J gene, CDR3 protein, CDR3 DNA. The D gene is left open where the match is weak. Clone size is given for some rows only: seen once, a few or many times, or a class if the clone is expanded.

abundance: NA
v_gene: TRBV6-5
len: 16
d_gene: TRBD2
j_gene: TRBJ2-1
CDR3aa: CASSYLTSGLYNEQFF
CDR3nt: TGTGCCAGCAGTTACCTAACTAGCGGGCTTTACAATGAGCAGTTCTTC

abundance: NA
v_gene: TRBV29-1
len: 14
d_gene: TRBD2
j_gene: TRBJ2-7
CDR3aa: CSVMREGQSYEQYF
CDR3nt: TGCAGCGTTATGAGGGAGGGCCAATCCTACGAGCAGTACTTC

abundance: NA
v_gene: TRBV6-5
len: 13
d_gene: NA
j_gene: TRBJ2-3
CDR3aa: CASSSRLTDTQYF
CDR3nt: TGTGCCAGCAGTTCTCGGCTCACAGATACGCAGTATTTT

abundance: NA
v_gene: TRBV4-2
len: 13
d_gene: NA
j_gene: TRBJ1-1
CDR3aa: CASSQEAGTEAFF
CDR3nt: TGTGCCAGCAGCCAAGAGGCGGGGACTGAAGCTTTCTTT

abundance: NA
v_gene: TRBV27
len: 11
d_gene: NA
j_gene: TRBJ2-7
CDR3aa: CASSFGYEQYF
CDR3nt: TGTGCCAGCAGTTTCGGCTACGAGCAGTACTTC

abundance: NA
v_gene: TRBV12-5
len: 23
d_gene: TRBD2
j_gene: TRBJ2-2
CDR3aa: CASGFFGDTSGRPIRNWSGELFF
CDR3nt: TGTGCTAGTGGTTTTTTCGGAGACACTAGCGGGAGGCCCATTCGAAATTGGAGCGGGGAGCTGTTTTTT

abundance: NA
v_gene: TRBV30
len: 12
d_gene: NA
j_gene: TRBJ2-5
CDR3aa: CALTGGGETQYF
CDR3nt: TGTGCCTTAACAGGAGGGGGAGAGACCCAGTACTTC

abundance: NA
v_gene: TRBV12-5
len: 15
d_gene: TRBD1
j_gene: TRBJ1-2
CDR3aa: CASGLAAGGYYGYTF
CDR3nt: TGTGCTAGTGGTTTGGCGGCAGGGGGCTACTATGGCTACACCTTC

abundance: NA
v_gene: TRBV11-2
len: 15
d_gene: TRBD1
j_gene: TRBJ2-3
CDR3aa: CASSQGQGTTDTQYF
CDR3nt: TGTGCCAGCAGCCAAGGACAGGGGACCACAGATACGCAGTATTTT

abundance: NA
v_gene: TRBV3-1/TRBV3-2
len: 14
d_gene: NA
j_gene: TRBJ2-5
CDR3aa: CASSQVGGEETQYF
CDR3nt: TGTGCCAGCAGCCAAGTCGGCGGGGAAGAGACCCAGTACTTC

abundance: few
v_gene: TRBV7-2
len: 16
d_gene: TRBD2
j_gene: TRBJ2-4
CDR3aa: CASSLELAAAKNIQYF
CDR3nt: TGTGCCAGCAGCTTAGAACTAGCGGCAGCCAAAAACATTCAGTACTTC

abundance: NA
v_gene: TRBV29-1
len: 17
d_gene: NA
j_gene: TRBJ1-4
CDR3aa: CSVEDLQGESGKEKLFF
CDR3nt: TGCAGCGTTGAAGATCTGCAGGGAGAGAGTGGAAAGGAAAAACTGTTTTTT

abundance: NA
v_gene: TRBV30
len: 13
d_gene: TRBD2
j_gene: TRBJ2-1
CDR3aa: CAWSVGTSGEQFF
CDR3nt: TGTGCCTGGAGTGTGGGGACTAGCGGTGAGCAGTTCTTC

abundance: NA
v_gene: TRBV9
len: 15
d_gene: NA
j_gene: TRBJ2-3
CDR3aa: CASSKYSQHTDTQYF
CDR3nt: TGTGCCAGCAGCAAGTACTCCCAGCACACAGATACGCAGTATTTT

abundance: NA
v_gene: TRBV7-5
len: 18
d_gene: NA
j_gene: TRBJ2-5
CDR3aa: CARSYPGTGKKRQETQYF
CDR3nt: TGTGCCAGAAGCTATCCCGGGACAGGTAAAAAGAGACAAGAGACCCAGTACTTC

abundance: few
v_gene: TRBV27
len: 12
d_gene: NA
j_gene: TRBJ2-7
CDR3aa: CASGAASYEQYF
CDR3nt: TGTGCCAGCGGCGCGGCGTCCTACGAGCAGTACTTC

abundance: NA
v_gene: TRBV7-2
len: 13
d_gene: NA
j_gene: TRBJ1-2
CDR3aa: CASSLDSNYGYTF
CDR3nt: TGTGCCAGCAGCCTTGACAGCAACTATGGCTACACCTTC

abundance: once
v_gene: TRBV18
len: 14
d_gene: NA
j_gene: TRBJ2-7
CDR3aa: CASSQLDSGYEQYF
CDR3nt: TGTGCCAGCTCACAGCTGGACTCCGGCTACGAGCAGTACTTC

abundance: NA
v_gene: TRBV14
len: 15
d_gene: NA
j_gene: TRBJ1-3
CDR3aa: CASSQAAISGNTIYF
CDR3nt: TGTGCCAGCAGCCAAGCGGCCATTTCTGGAAACACCATATATTTT

abundance: NA
v_gene: TRBV6-4
len: 14
d_gene: TRBD2
j_gene: TRBJ2-7
CDR3aa: CASSPIAGSGELYF
CDR3nt: TGTGCCAGCAGCCCCATAGCGGGTAGCGGTGAGTTGTACTTC

abundance: NA
v_gene: TRBV30
len: 15
d_gene: TRBD1
j_gene: TRBJ2-7
CDR3aa: CAWSGDRGQGYEQYF
CDR3nt: TGTGCCTGGAGTGGGGATAGGGGGCAAGGCTACGAGCAGTACTTC

abundance: NA
v_gene: TRBV11-2
len: 17
d_gene: TRBD2
j_gene: TRBJ2-3
CDR3aa: CASTPPWTSGSTDTQYF
CDR3nt: TGTGCCAGCACCCCGCCCTGGACTAGCGGGAGCACAGATACGCAGTATTTT

abundance: NA
v_gene: TRBV19
len: 16
d_gene: NA
j_gene: TRBJ2-3
CDR3aa: CASSMWLGFSGDTQYF
CDR3nt: TGTGCCAGTAGTATGTGGCTGGGGTTTTCTGGAGATACGCAGTATTTT

abundance: NA
v_gene: TRBV9
len: 16
d_gene: TRBD2
j_gene: TRBJ2-7
CDR3aa: CASSVDGTSGRYEQYF
CDR3nt: TGTGCCAGCAGCGTAGATGGGACTAGCGGGAGATACGAGCAGTACTTC

abundance: NA
v_gene: TRBV19
len: 18
d_gene: TRBD2
j_gene: TRBJ2-3
CDR3aa: CASSILPRLAGDGGTQYF
CDR3nt: TGTGCCAGTAGTATTCTCCCCCGACTAGCGGGAGATGGGGGTACGCAGTATTTT

abundance: NA
v_gene: TRBV2
len: 12
d_gene: NA
j_gene: TRBJ1-2
CDR3aa: CASSGTNYGYTF
CDR3nt: TGTGCCAGCAGTGGTACAAACTATGGCTACACCTTC

abundance: NA
v_gene: TRBV7-2
len: 16
d_gene: TRBD1
j_gene: TRBJ1-4
CDR3aa: CASSSRTGGKNEKLFF
CDR3nt: TGTGCCAGCAGCTCCCGGACAGGGGGCAAGAATGAAAAACTGTTTTTT